This entry lists 22 T cell receptor beta chains sequenced from one sample in a study of post-analysis software for immune sequencing data. Antigens of these TCRs are unknown. Unique molecular identifiers were present in the TCR beta cDNA libraries. TCRdb independently ran MiXCR on the PCR reads; one entry per CDR3 protein. The table has some 800,000 distinct CDR3 sequences, approximately 44% seen once; the top ten hold approximately 5%. Study-wide results and caveats: Patients had higher frequencies than controls of roughly five TRBV segments, including TRBV5-6, TRBV5-1 and TRBV20-1.

The specimen sequenced was blood. The source of these receptors is a girl between 5 and 17 years old with multiple sclerosis.

This sequence joins TRBV20-1 and TRBJ1-5, with D maybe TRBD1 (6 bases). CDR1 and CDR2 from the germline V gene are DFQATT and SNEGSKA (reference sequence). The ends were cut back, 1 base at V and 9 bases at J, with 13 bases in the middle. The CDR3 spans 13 residues. The CDR3 protein is CSARAGDDRPQHF. The CDR3 DNA reads TGCAGTGCTAGAGCAGGGGATGATCGGCCCCAGCATTTT.

Points on this clonotype: At one end, the junction sequence differs from germline, possibly due to a read error. This chain uses TRBV29-1 with TRBJ2-5, with TRBD2 matching 8 bases. Germline loops: CDR1 SQVTM, CDR2 ANQGSEA. The CDR3 runs 13 residues. DNA for the CDR3: TGTAGCGTTGACGGGGGGGCGTGGGAGACCCAGTACTTC. Translating it yields CSVDGGAWETQYF.

This clonotype was counted between two and nine times. The rearrangement links TRBV6-1 to TRBJ1-4; maybe TRBD1 (5 bases). This CDR3 has 13 residues. In germline, CDR1 is MNHNS, CDR2 SASEGT. The ends were cut back, 4 bases at V and 4 bases at J, with 7 bases in the middle. Written as DNA, the CDR3 is TGTGCCAGCAGTGGACAGATTAATGAAAAACTGTTTTTT. Translating gives CASSGQINEKLFF.

A few counts support this clonotype. V is TRBV29-1 and J is TRBJ2-3, with D tentatively TRBD1 (5 bases). This CDR3 is 14 amino acids long. CDR1 and CDR2 (germline): SQVTM, ANQGSEA. The germline V and J ends were trimmed by 7 bases and 2 bases, with 16 bases remaining between them. The CDR3 DNA follows: TGCAGCGCTCAATTAACGACAGTCACAGATACGCAGTATTTT. It yields the protein CSAQLTTVTDTQYF.

Only a few counts were recorded for this clonotype. The chain is built from TRBV28 and TRBJ2-1; D gene ambiguous. Deletions cut 4 bases from V and 0 bases from J, with 4 bases between. Germline loops: CDR1 MDHEN, CDR2 SYDVKM. CDR3 size: 13 residues. CDR3 region: CASSWSSYNEQFF. DNA of the CDR3: TGTGCCAGCAGTTGGAGCTCCTACAATGAGCAGTTCTTC.

This clonotype occurred once. CDR3 sequence (DNA): TGTGCCAGCAGTTTACCTCAGCCCCAAGAGACCCAGTTCTTC. This codes for CASSLPQPQETQFF. The V and J genes are TRBV28 and TRBJ2-5, with unresolved D. The J call is doubtful: the DNA matches TRBJ2-1 better. Looked up from germline, CDR1 is MDHEN and CDR2 is SYDVKM. CDR3 length: 14 amino acids.

This rearrangement joins TRBV6-6 to TRBJ2-2, with TRBD1 as a possible D gene (7 bases). The CDR3 runs to 17 residues. Looked up from germline, CDR1 is MNHNY and CDR2 is SVGAGI (reference sequence). Trimming took 5 bases from V and 6 from J, leaving 22 bases between them. This CDR3 reads CASSHLGTVRRAGELFF. The CDR3 DNA follows: TGTGCCAGCAGTCACCTCGGGACAGTGAGGAGGGCCGGGGAGCTGTTTTTT.

This sequence joins TRBV25-1 and TRBJ2-3; D perhaps matches TRBD1 (6 bases). V lost 4 bases to trimming and J lost 2 bases, with 13 bases between them. The CDR3 loop spans 15 amino acids. Germline V gene data show CDR1 as MGHDK and CDR2 as SYGVNS. CDR3 protein: CASSASTGYTDTQYF. The CDR3 DNA reads as TGTGCCAGCAGTGCCTCGACAGGTTACACAGATACGCAGTATTTT.

This clonotype was seen a handful of times. J is TRBJ2-3 and V is TRBV20-1; 10 bases are a match to TRBD2. The CDR3 length is 15 residues. Germline assignment: CDR1 DFQATT and CDR2 SNEGSKA (reference sequence). Trimming cost V 2 bases and J 6 bases; bases outside gene matches: 8. The CDR3 protein is CSARPTSGIRDTQYF. The CDR3 DNA follows: TGCAGTGCTAGACCAACTAGCGGGATTCGTGATACGCAGTATTTT.

Details on this clonotype: Relative to the germline gene, one junction end is altered; a read error may explain this. The chain employs TRBV13 and TRBJ2-3, with 8 bases fitting TRBD2. The CDR3 spans 17 residues. The germline V gene has CDR1 PRHDT and CDR2 FYEKMQ (reference sequence). Here the CDR3 DNA reads TGTGCCAGCAGCTCGTCAAGCGGGAGAGATGGCACAGATGCGCAGTATTTT. It is translated as CASSSSSGRDGTDAQYF.

This clonotype has just a few counts. The gene calls are TRBV10-1 and TRBJ2-7, with D possibly being TRBD2 (5 bases). CDR1 and CDR2 from the germline V gene are WNHNN and SYGVQD (reference sequence). This CDR3 contains 14 residues. Trimming left V 0 bases short and J 6 bases short, with 12 bases between. CDR3 residues: CASSESGGFGEQYF. The CDR3 nucleotides read TGCGCCAGCAGTGAGTCGGGCGGGTTCGGCGAGCAGTACTTC.

Comment on this clonotype: An end of the junction differs from the germline gene, which may be a read error. The chain is built from TRBV5-1 and TRBJ2-4; 7 bases agree with TRBD2. The J call is uncertain, as TRBJ2-7 better fits the DNA end. Germline loops: CDR1 SGHRS, CDR2 YFSETQ. The CDR3 runs to 13 residues. The CDR3 loop reads CANSLGTTYEQYF. The CDR3 coding sequence is TGCGCCAACAGCTTAGGGACTACTTACGAGCAGTACTTC.

V and J are TRBV7-2 and TRBJ2-1; no reliable D call. Between the trimmed V and J ends, which lost 5 bases and 5 bases, there was a span of 7 bases. Germline V lookup: CDR1 SGHTA, CDR2 FQGNSA. The CDR3 consists of 12 residues. This CDR3 reads CASSPQDNEQFF. In DNA form, the CDR3 reads TGTGCCAGCAGCCCACAAGACAATGAGCAGTTCTTC.

As for this clonotype: An end of the junction differs from the germline gene, which may be a read error. The V and J genes are TRBV7-9 and TRBJ2-3; 10 bases agree with TRBD2. CDR3 length: 18 amino acids. Germline CDR1 SEHNR, CDR2 FQNEAQ (reference sequence). Here the CDR3 reads CASSGYSGRSQGTDAQYF. The CDR3 DNA sequence: TGTGCCAGCAGCGGTTATAGCGGGAGGAGCCAAGGCACAGATGCGCAGTATTTT.

The chain couples TRBV29-1 to TRBJ1-4; D gene unclear. Germline CDR1 reads SQVTM; CDR2 reads ANQGSEA. V dropped 7 bases and J dropped 8 bases, with 14 bases sitting between them. The CDR3 is made up of 12 amino acids. The CDR3 nucleotides are TGCAGCGCTGTGACATCCACCGAAAAACTGTTTTTT. Its protein product is CSAVTSTEKLFF. The entire variable domain, with the rest obtained from reference TRBV29-1 and TRBJ1-4, is as follows: SAVISQKPSRDICQRGTSLTIQCQVDSQVTMMFWYRQQPGQSLTLIATANQGSEATYESGFVIDKFPISRPNLTFSTLTVSNMSPEDSSIYLCSAVTSTEKLFFGSGTQLSVL.

V usage is TRBV29-1 and J usage is TRBJ1-2; D not certain. V was cut by 1 base and J by 7 bases, with 16 bases left in between. The CDR3 extends over 14 amino acids. CDR1 is SQVTM and CDR2 is ANQGSEA in the germline V gene. The CDR3 region is CSVEGRGPTVGYTF. CDR3 DNA sequence: TGCAGCGTTGAAGGGAGAGGACCCACTGTTGGCTACACCTTC.

This clonotype was counted at least ten times. The chain recombines TRBV29-1 with TRBJ1-2, with 8 nucleotides matching TRBD1. Trimming took 7 bases from V and 4 from J; bases not matched to a gene: 5. The CDR3 sequence is 12 residues long. The germline CDR1 and CDR2 sequences are SQVTM and ANQGSEA. The CDR3 DNA is TGCAGCGCCGACAGGGGAGGCTATGGCTACACCTTC. It specifies CSADRGGYGYTF.

The chain has TRBV12-3 or TRBV12-4 and TRBJ2-7, with 7 nucleotides matching TRBD2. The J call may be wrong; the DNA end is better matched by TRBJ2-5. The CDR3 covers 14 residues. CDR3 sequence reads: CASSRGLDAETQYF. In DNA form, the CDR3 reads TGTGCCAGCAGCCGAGGACTAGACGCGGAGACCCAGTACTTC.

The gene calls are TRBV7-2 and TRBJ2-3, with 12 nucleotides matching TRBD2. V lost 1 base and J lost 0; bases outside the gene matches: 5. The CDR3 covers 18 residues. Germline V lookup: CDR1 SGHTA, CDR2 FQGNSA. Here the CDR3 reads CASSLVLAGGSSTDTQYF. CDR3 sequence (DNA): TGTGCCAGCAGCTTAGTCCTAGCGGGAGGGTCGAGCACAGATACGCAGTATTTT.

The chain links TRBV12-3 or TRBV12-4 to TRBJ1-4; D gene unclear. The CDR3 spans 12 residues. The V gene lost 6 bases and the J gene lost 8 bases, with 10 bases spanning the gap. In DNA, the CDR3 is TGTGCCAGCAGCCCTACATGGGAAAAACTGTTTTTT. Translated: CASSPTWEKLFF.

A few counts support this clonotype. The chain links TRBV20-1 to TRBJ2-5, with 14 bases that match TRBD2. The CDR3 sequence is 17 residues long. Per germline, CDR1 DFQATT and CDR2 SNEGSKA (reference sequence). V was clipped by 6 bases and J by 0 bases; unmatched bases: 9. The CDR3 is CSAVTSGRALYQETQYF. Here the CDR3 DNA reads TGCAGTGCAGTGACTAGCGGGAGGGCCCTGTACCAAGAGACCCAGTACTTC.

The V gene is TRBV6-6, the J gene TRBJ2-7; D is ambiguous. V lost 0 bases to trimming and J lost 3 bases, with 15 bases between them. The CDR3 runs to 16 residues. Germline CDR1 is MNHNY and CDR2 is SVGAGI (reference sequence). This chain's CDR3 is CASSYSKHLLDYEQYF. The DNA of the CDR3 is TGTGCCAGCAGTTACTCGAAACACCTCCTGGACTACGAGCAGTACTTC.